The 32 T cell receptor beta chains given below trace back to one sample, sequenced in a study of T cell changes during pregnancy in multiple sclerosis (dated by TCRdb to the late 2010s). To prepare the library, the immunoSEQ multiplex PCR assay was applied. Sourced from immuneACCESS, this table was stored by TCRdb with only in-frame sequences that have V and J called. A share of the clones is absent; for the studies checked, an unresolved V gene accounts for under half, and the remainder has no known explanation. This sample has about 72,000 clones in its table, and around nine tenths of those were observed once. The top ten clonotypes cover around 1.6% of the sample. The sample was peripheral blood, taken in the first trimester of pregnancy. Receptors were obtained from a female donor in good health, enrolled as a control in a pregnancy study.

The rearrangement joins TRBV6-1 to TRBJ2-7, with 7 bases matching TRBD1. The CDR3 sequence is 14 residues long. V shed 6 bases, J shed 6 bases, and the junction held 11 bases outside the gene matches. The germline CDR1 and CDR2 sequences are MNHNS and SASEGT. This chain's CDR3 is CASRTTGFGVEQYF. CDR3 DNA sequence: TGTGCCAGCAGAACGACAGGGTTTGGTGTCGAGCAGTACTTC.

This chain connects TRBV6-1 to TRBJ1-4; TRBD1 aligns across 7 bases. Germline CDR1 reads MNHNS; CDR2 reads SASEGT. The CDR3 spans 15 residues. V lost 5 bases and J lost 7; bases outside the gene matches: 10. The CDR3 region is CASSTRQGRGEKLFF. Written as DNA, the CDR3 is TGTGCCAGCAGTACGCGACAGGGTAGGGGTGAAAAACTGTTTTTT.

The CDR3 sequence is CSVEYKRSEQFF. The CDR3, as DNA: TGCAGCGTTGAATATAAGCGGTCTGAGCAGTTCTTC. The gene calls are TRBV29-1 and TRBJ2-1; perhaps TRBD2 as D (5 bases). The CDR3 has 12 residues. Germline V gene data show CDR1 as SQVTM and CDR2 as ANQGSEA. Trimming left V 2 bases short and J 9 bases short, with 11 bases between.

The V gene is TRBV28, the J gene TRBJ2-1; TRBD1 matches at 7 bases. Germline V gene data show CDR1 as MDHEN and CDR2 as SYDVKM. The junction had 7 bases not matched to a gene; V was cut back by 5 bases and J by 0 bases. There are 16 residues in the CDR3. This CDR3 is CASSPQGPNSYNEQFF. The CDR3 DNA follows: TGTGCCAGCAGTCCACAGGGGCCTAACTCCTACAATGAGCAGTTCTTC.

The V call is TRBV19, the J call TRBJ1-1, with D unresolved. The CDR3 totals 13 residues. The V end was cut by 5 bases, the J end by 1 base, with 8 bases between. The germline V gene has CDR1 LNHDA and CDR2 SQIVND (reference sequence). The CDR3 DNA reads as TGTGCCAGTAGTCCCTCGGGGAACACTGAAGCTTTCTTT. Translation: CASSPSGNTEAFF.

This clone was counted a single time. V gene TRBV6-1 combines with J gene TRBJ1-4, with 8 nucleotides matching TRBD1. V dropped 4 bases and J dropped 8; count of bases not matched to a gene: 6. Germline V gene sequence: CDR1 MNHNS, CDR2 SASEGT. The CDR3 loop spans 14 amino acids. As DNA, the CDR3 is TGTGCCAGCAGTGCCGGACAGGGTTGGGAAAAACTGTTTTTT. This translates into CASSAGQGWEKLFF.

The V call is TRBV2, the J call TRBJ2-4; D may be TRBD1 (6 bases). V lost 3 bases to trimming and J lost 2 bases, with 14 bases between them. The CDR3 extends over 16 amino acids. Germline lookup yields CDR1 SNHLY and CDR2 FYNNEI. This chain's CDR3 is CASSELNRVSKNIQYF. CDR3 in DNA: TGTGCCAGCAGTGAGTTAAACAGGGTTTCCAAAAACATTCAGTACTTC.

V is TRBV19 and J is TRBJ2-1; D remains ambiguous. Trimming shortened V by 4 bases and J by 4 bases, and 8 bases separated the two germline ends. The CDR3 extends over 13 amino acids. CDR1 and CDR2 (germline): LNHDA, SQIVND (reference sequence). CDR3: CASSTADYNEQFF. CDR3 sequence (DNA): TGTGCCAGTAGTACCGCAGATTACAATGAGCAGTTCTTC.

This clone appeared a single time. This chain connects TRBV10-3 to TRBJ1-2, with D perhaps TRBD1 (6 bases). CDR3 length equals 14 residues. Germline lookup yields CDR1 ENHRY and CDR2 SYGVKD. Trimming took off 5 bases at V and 5 bases at J, with 15 bases between the two ends. CDR3 coding DNA: TGTGCCATCAGTCAATCGGACAGTGGGTATGGCTACACCTTC. Translation gives CAISQSDSGYGYTF.

The CDR3 region has the DNA TGTGCCAGCAGTGAAGGCACAGGGCCCTATGGCTACACCTTC. It is translated as CASSEGTGPYGYTF. The V gene is TRBV6-1, the J gene TRBJ1-2, with D possibly matching TRBD1 (6 bases). V lost 1 base, J lost 4 bases, and 10 bases lay in between. The CDR3 length is 14 residues. Looked up from germline, CDR1 is MNHNS and CDR2 is SASEGT.

This chain connects TRBV5-1 to TRBJ2-1; D remains unclear. CDR3 length: 13 residues. Germline V CDR1 and CDR2: SGHRS, YFSETQ. The V end lost 0 bases, the J end lost 3 bases, and 4 bases lay between the germline ends. The DNA of the CDR3 is TGCGCCAGCAGCTTGGATTACTACAATGAGCAGTTCTTC. This codes for CASSLDYYNEQFF. Drawing the rest from reference TRBV5-1 and TRBJ2-1, the complete variable domain is KAGVTQTPRYLIKTRGQQVTLSCSPISGHRSVSWYQQTPGQGLQFLFEYFSETQRNKGNFPGRFSGRQFSNSRSEMNVSTLELGDSALYLCASSLDYYNEQFFGPGTRLTVL.

The chain uses TRBV7-2 and TRBJ2-5; D not resolved. V shed 1 base and J shed 2 bases, with 5 bases lying between them. The CDR3 sequence is 13 residues long. CDR1 is SGHTA, CDR2 FQGNSA, per germline. The CDR3 protein is CASSLDQQETQYF. The DNA of the CDR3 is TGTGCCAGCAGCTTAGACCAGCAAGAGACCCAGTACTTC.

The CDR3 DNA reads TGTGCCAGCAGCGAAAAGGGTCGGCAGGGGACATATGGCTACACCTTC. It encodes CASSEKGRQGTYGYTF. V usage is TRBV28 and J usage is TRBJ1-2, with a tentative D call TRBD1 (6 bases). The germline gives CDR1 MDHEN, CDR2 SYDVKM. V dropped 6 bases and J dropped 5 bases, with 22 bases sitting between them. The CDR3 has 16 residues.

The chain joins TRBV28 to TRBJ2-3, with TRBD2 identical over 12 bases. The CDR3 covers 14 residues. J was trimmed by 7 bases and V by 5 bases; bases with no gene match: 4. Germline CDR1 reads MDHEN; CDR2 reads SYDVKM. The CDR3 nucleotides are TGTGCCAGCAGTCTAGCGGGAGGGCCAAATACGCAGTATTTT. Protein sequence: CASSLAGGPNTQYF.

This rearrangement joins TRBV5-1 to TRBJ2-5, with TRBD2 matching 7 bases. V dropped 4 bases and J dropped 1; count of bases not matched to a gene: 7. This CDR3 is 15 amino acids long. Germline values: CDR1 SGHRS, CDR2 YFSETQ. Here the CDR3 reads CASSPWGGVQETQYF. For the CDR3, the DNA is TGCGCCAGCAGCCCCTGGGGAGGGGTCCAAGAGACCCAGTACTTC.

The chain combines TRBV5-4 with TRBJ1-2, with 7 positions matching TRBD1. The CDR3 consists of 16 residues. Germline trimming cut 0 bases from V and 10 bases from J; bases unmatched to any gene: 15. The germline gives CDR1 SGHNT, CDR2 YYREEE (reference sequence). This chain's CDR3 is CASSLGKTGSGLDYTF. CDR3 DNA: TGTGCCAGCAGCTTGGGGAAGACAGGGTCTGGTCTAGACTACACCTTC.

This clone was observed a single time. The chain recombines TRBV28 with TRBJ1-2; D unclear. This CDR3 contains 11 residues. Germline V lookup: CDR1 MDHEN, CDR2 SYDVKM. Trimming stripped 5 bases from V and 8 bases from J, with 9 bases between. DNA for the CDR3: TGTGCCAGCAGTGATTTACGGGGCTACACCTTC. It specifies CASSDLRGYTF.

V is TRBV7-2 and J is TRBJ2-5; tentatively, D is TRBD2 (6 bases). The germline V and J ends were trimmed by 3 bases and 4 bases, with 15 bases remaining between them. The germline V gene has CDR1 SGHTA and CDR2 FQGNSA. CDR3 length equals 15 residues. The CDR3, as DNA: TGTGCCAGCAGCTTGTTCGGGCGGGGAAGAGAGACCCAGTACTTC. Protein sequence: CASSLFGRGRETQYF.

The chain uses TRBV18 and TRBJ1-1; no definite D call. CDR1 is KGHSH and CDR2 is LQKENI in the germline V gene. This CDR3 spans 13 amino acids. V was shortened by 2 bases and J by 3 bases, with 7 bases between the two germline ends. Here the CDR3 DNA reads TGTGCCAGCTCACCAGGGAGGGACACTGAAGCTTTCTTT. Its protein product is CASSPGRDTEAFF. Full variable domain (remainder filled in from reference TRBV18 and TRBJ1-1): NAGVMQNPRHLVRRRGQEARLRCSPMKGHSHVYWYRQLPEEGLKFMVYLQKENIIDESGMPKERFSAEFPKEGPSILRIQQVVRGDSAAYFCASSPGRDTEAFFGQGTRLTVV.

V is TRBV7-2 and J is TRBJ2-7, with a weak D call TRBD2 (5 bases). The germline V gene has CDR1 SGHTA and CDR2 FQGNSA. The V end was cut by 2 bases, the J end by 5 bases, with 13 bases between. The CDR3 is 14 amino acids. The CDR3 sequence: CASSLFEGSDEQYF. As DNA, the CDR3 is TGTGCCAGCAGCTTATTCGAGGGTTCCGACGAGCAGTACTTC.

The chain is built from TRBV18 and TRBJ2-5; perhaps TRBD2 as D (5 bases). Germline V gives CDR1 KGHSH, CDR2 LQKENI. V dropped 4 bases and J dropped 5 bases, with 17 bases sitting between them. The CDR3 runs to 15 residues. The CDR3 DNA reads TGTGCCAGCTCACTCGGACTTCCCGCCACTGAGACCCAGTACTTC. Its translation is CASSLGLPATETQYF.

V and J are TRBV10-2 and TRBJ2-2; tentatively, D is TRBD2 (6 bases). The V gene's germline CDR1 is WSHSY and CDR2 SAAADI. The CDR3 covers 16 residues. Trimming removed 3 bases at V and 0 bases at J, with 11 bases between. As DNA, the CDR3 is TGCGCCAGCAGTGACGGAGGGCGGGCGAACACCGGGGAGCTGTTTTTT. It codes for CASSDGGRANTGELFF.

The chain is built from TRBV15 and TRBJ1-4; D remains unclear. Trimming removed 2 bases from V and 5 bases from J, with 18 bases in between. This CDR3 comprises 17 residues. Germline V gives CDR1 LNHNV, CDR2 YYDKDF (reference sequence). CDR3 in amino acids: CATSRPREGSQNEKLFF. In nucleotides, the CDR3 is TGTGCCACCAGCAGACCGCGTGAGGGCAGCCAAAATGAAAAACTGTTTTTT.

This clone was seen only a few times. The chain has TRBV13 and TRBJ2-4; 7 bases agree with TRBD1. Germline lookup yields CDR1 PRHDT and CDR2 FYEKMQ (reference sequence). J was trimmed by 7 bases and V by 2 bases; bases with no gene match: 5. The CDR3 has 14 amino acids. CDR3 DNA sequence: TGTGCCAGCAGCTTATGGGAGACAGGGAACATTCAGTACTTC. Its translation is CASSLWETGNIQYF.

This chain joins TRBV7-9 and TRBJ2-7; TRBD2 aligns across 11 bases. This CDR3 comprises 15 residues. Germline trimming cut 4 bases from V and 3 bases from J; bases unmatched to any gene: 5. The germline CDR1 and CDR2 sequences are SEHNR and FQNEAQ (reference sequence). The CDR3 nucleotides read TGTGCCAGCAGCTCAACTAGCGGGGGACGCTACGAGCAGTACTTC. Translation gives CASSSTSGGRYEQYF.

The chain is built from TRBV6-6 and TRBJ1-5; 7 bases are a match to TRBD1. Germline V gene data show CDR1 as MNHNY and CDR2 as SVGAGI (reference sequence). The CDR3 contains 15 residues. V was clipped by 7 bases and J by 9 bases; unmatched bases: 15. The CDR3 spells CASKTGAGGSVPQHF. The DNA for the CDR3 is TGTGCCAGCAAAACAGGGGCCGGAGGATCGGTGCCCCAGCATTTT.

The J gene is TRBJ1-1, the V gene TRBV5-4; D is ambiguous. The CDR3 length is 13 residues. From germline, CDR1 is SGHNT and CDR2 YYREEE (reference sequence). Trimming left V 0 bases short and J 0 bases short, with 3 bases between. The chain's CDR3 is CASSLALNTEAFF. CDR3 bases: TGTGCCAGCAGCTTGGCCTTGAACACTGAAGCTTTCTTT.

This chain connects TRBV27 to TRBJ1-5; the D gene is possibly TRBD1 (5 bases). The CDR3 totals 15 residues. Germline V gene lookup returns CDR1 MNHEY and CDR2 SMNVEV (reference sequence). The ends were cut back, 3 bases at V and 7 bases at J, with 16 bases in the middle. The CDR3 DNA follows: TGTGCCAGCAGTTTCTCCGTCCAGGGTGGGCAGCCCCAGCATTTT. The encoded protein is CASSFSVQGGQPQHF.

This clone has just a few counts. This chain links TRBV23-1 with TRBJ1-1, with a tentative D call TRBD1 (5 bases). TRBV23-1 carries the ORF label, with uncertain function. This CDR3 comprises 15 residues. V lost 1 base and J lost 6, with 15 bases in between. CDR3 coding DNA: TGCGCCAGCAGTCAATGGAGGGACGAATCACCTGAAGCTTTCTTT. This codes for CASSQWRDESPEAFF.

This chain links TRBV28 with TRBJ2-7, with TRBD1 as a possible D gene (5 bases). Per germline, CDR1 MDHEN and CDR2 SYDVKM. Between the trimmed V and J ends, which lost 3 bases and 6 bases, there was a span of 9 bases. The CDR3 is 12 amino acids. The CDR3: CASSFGQGEQYF. CDR3 sequence (DNA): TGTGCCAGCAGTTTTGGCCAGGGCGAGCAGTACTTC. The whole variable domain, filled in from reference TRBV28 and TRBJ2-7, reads DVKVTQSSRYLVKRTGEKVFLECVQDMDHENMFWYRQDPGLGLRLIYFSYDVKMKEKGDIPEGYSVSREKKERFSLILESASTNQTSMYLCASSFGQGEQYFGPGTRLTVT.

The rearrangement links TRBV10-3 to TRBJ1-5, with 10 bases that match TRBD1. CDR3 length equals 16 residues. The ends lost 2 bases at V and 5 bases at J; junction bases unmatched: 6. Germline values: CDR1 ENHRY, CDR2 SYGVKD. CDR3 protein: CAISEGGQGRDQPQHF. CDR3 nucleotides: TGTGCCATCAGTGAGGGGGGACAGGGGCGGGATCAGCCCCAGCATTTT.

The gene calls are TRBV6-1 and TRBJ1-5, with a possible D match to TRBD1 (5 bases). This CDR3 contains 16 residues. Germline CDR1 and CDR2: MNHNS and SASEGT. With 0 bases removed from V and 3 bases from J, the gap between germline ends came to 12 bases. The CDR3: CASSEARGGFNQPQHF. CDR3 coding DNA: TGTGCCAGCAGTGAAGCTCGGGGGGGGTTCAATCAGCCCCAGCATTTT.